This entry lists 24 T cell receptor beta chains sequenced from one sample in a study of blood T cell repertoires in COVID-19. TCRdb's copy holds only in-frame clones and misses some; the assay was immunoSEQ multiplex PCR. This table holds 20,000 or so clones, about 90% found once. Sequenced input: peripheral blood. These receptors were taken from a human donor with active COVID-19. The donor label of this sample is uncertain.

The rearrangement uses TRBV30 and TRBJ2-7, with 7 positions matching TRBD2. This CDR3 spans 15 amino acids. Germline V gives CDR1 GTSNPN, CDR2 SVGIG (reference sequence). V shed 4 bases, J shed 3 bases, and the junction held 12 bases outside the gene matches. DNA for the CDR3: TGTGCCTGGACCAGTGTCCTAGCGGAGCACTACGAGCAGTACTTC. Translation gives CAWTSVLAEHYEQYF. The whole variable domain, remainder taken from reference TRBV30 and TRBJ2-7, is SQTIHQWPATLVQPVGSPLSLECTVEGTSNPNLYWYRQAAGRGLQLLFYSVGIGQISSEVPQNLSASRPQDRQFILSSKKLLLSDSGFYLCAWTSVLAEHYEQYFGPGTRLTVT.

The rearrangement uses TRBV2 and TRBJ1-1; D possibly corresponds to TRBD1 (5 bases). The germline V gene has CDR1 SNHLY and CDR2 FYNNEI. The V end was cut by 4 bases, the J end by 0 bases, with 12 bases between. The CDR3 is 15 residues long. CDR3 bases: TGTGCCAGCAGTGTGCGGGGCACAGTGAACACTGAAGCTTTCTTT. This sequence encodes CASSVRGTVNTEAFF.

The chain is built from TRBV9 and TRBJ2-1; 15 bases align to TRBD2. CDR1 is SGDLS, CDR2 YYNGEE, per germline. After removal of 3 bases from V and 6 bases from J, the junction contained 1 base not matched to a gene. The length of the CDR3 is 15 residues. In DNA, the CDR3 is TGTGCCAGCAGCGCGGGACTAGCGGGAGGCAATGAGCAGTTCTTC. The encoded protein is CASSAGLAGGNEQFF.

The chain couples TRBV19 to TRBJ1-5; D ambiguous. The V end was cut by 5 bases, the J end by 4 bases, with 9 bases between. The germline CDR1 and CDR2 sequences are LNHDA and SQIVND (reference sequence). This CDR3 has 13 residues. The CDR3 coding sequence is TGTGCCAGTAGTCTCTACCCGAATCAGCCCCAGCATTTT. Translation gives CASSLYPNQPQHF.

This clone was observed once. The rearrangement joins TRBV3-1 (or the pseudogene TRBV3-2) to TRBJ2-5, with D possibly matching TRBD2 (7 bases). The CDR3 has 17 amino acids. Germline CDR1 LGHDT, CDR2 YNNKEL (reference sequence). Trimming took 0 bases from V and 5 from J, leaving 19 bases between them. The CDR3 nucleotides read TGTGCCAGCAGCCAAGATGCTGGGGGCACCGGGGGGGAGACCCAGTACTTC. Translation gives CASSQDAGGTGGETQYF.

The rearrangement uses TRBV9 and TRBJ2-3, with TRBD2 identical over 8 bases. Germline values: CDR1 SGDLS, CDR2 YYNGEE. The CDR3 sequence is 19 residues long. V lost 4 bases, J lost 0 bases, and 16 bases stayed unmatched. The CDR3 region has the DNA TGTGCCAGCAGCCGGGCTGTGACGGGAGGGCCTGGAAGCACAGATACGCAGTATTTT. Its translation: CASSRAVTGGPGSTDTQYF.

The V and J genes are TRBV28 and TRBJ2-5; TRBD2 agrees at 8 bases. V gave up 5 bases and J gave up 1 base; unmatched junction bases: 9. The germline V gene encodes CDR1 MDHEN and CDR2 SYDVKM. The CDR3 is made up of 16 amino acids. CDR3 protein: CASSPLGAGAQETQYF. CDR3 in DNA: TGTGCCAGCAGTCCACTGGGAGCGGGGGCCCAAGAGACCCAGTACTTC.

The V call is TRBV11-3, the J call TRBJ2-3; D is possibly TRBD1 (6 bases). The germline V gene has CDR1 SGHNT and CDR2 YENEEA. V was pared by 5 bases and J by 4 bases, with 13 bases between. This CDR3 is 14 amino acids long. For the CDR3, the DNA is TGTGCCAGCAGCCCAGGGGCTGTGGCAGATACGCAGTATTTT. This translates into CASSPGAVADTQYF.

The chain has TRBV11-3 and TRBJ2-5, with D possibly matching TRBD2 (6 bases). CDR1 is SGHNT and CDR2 is YENEEA in the germline V gene. V was cut by 6 bases and J by 3 bases, with 11 bases left in between. The CDR3 runs to 13 residues. The CDR3 region is CASSPPGEETQYF. CDR3 nucleotides: TGTGCCAGCAGTCCGCCGGGGGAAGAGACCCAGTACTTC.

The rearrangement joins TRBV7-3 to TRBJ2-3; 8 nucleotides align to TRBD2. The V and J ends lost 5 bases and 2 bases, in that order; junction bases with no gene match: 9. The V gene's germline CDR1 is SGHTA and CDR2 FQGTGA. The CDR3 runs 16 residues. The CDR3 coding sequence is TGTGCCAGCAGCCCAACGACTAGCGCACTCACAGATACGCAGTATTTT. Translation: CASSPTTSALTDTQYF.

This clone was counted between two and nine times. V gene TRBV23-1 combines with J gene TRBJ2-2; possible D gene TRBD2, 5 bases. TRBV23-1 is annotated as an ORF whose role is uncertain. V shed 2 bases and J shed 3 bases, with 13 bases lying between them. This CDR3 is built from 16 residues. CDR3 sequence reads: CASSQIHAGDTGELFF. In nucleotides, the CDR3 is TGCGCCAGCAGTCAAATCCACGCCGGGGACACCGGGGAGCTGTTTTTT.

The chain combines TRBV7-8 with TRBJ2-7; 8 bases agree with TRBD1. The CDR3 is 13 amino acids. V lost 5 bases to trimming and J lost 5 bases; unmatched junction nucleotides: 5. The germline V gene encodes CDR1 SGHVS and CDR2 FQNEAQ. CDR3 sequence (DNA): TGTGCCAGCAGCACGGACAGGGTTAACGAGCAGTACTTC. This translates into CASSTDRVNEQYF.

The gene calls are TRBV9 and TRBJ2-3, with 9 bases fitting TRBD2. V lost 6 bases and J lost 3; bases outside the gene matches: 14. The V gene's germline CDR1 is SGDLS and CDR2 YYNGEE. This CDR3 contains 17 residues. CDR3 coding DNA: TGTGCCAGCACCACCGGAGGCGGGAGGGCCGGGACAGATACGCAGTATTTT. It specifies CASTTGGGRAGTDTQYF.

This clone was counted only a few times. This chain links TRBV28 with TRBJ2-3; TRBD1 matches 10 bases. The CDR3 is made up of 15 amino acids. Unmatched junction bases numbered 7, after V lost 3 bases and J lost 7 bases. Looked up from germline, CDR1 is MDHEN and CDR2 is SYDVKM. CDR3 sequence reads: CASSLTGGVGNTQYF. The CDR3, as DNA: TGTGCCAGCAGTTTGACAGGGGGCGTGGGGAATACGCAGTATTTT.

This clone is a singleton in its sample. The V gene is TRBV19, the J gene TRBJ1-6; 9 bases fit TRBD1. Losses at the gene ends were 2 bases for V and 4 bases for J; bases not matched to a gene: 6. CDR3 length equals 17 residues. Germline CDR1 reads LNHDA; CDR2 reads SQIVND (reference sequence). CDR3 protein: CASSIRTGEDYNSPLHF. DNA for the CDR3: TGTGCCAGTAGTATACGGACAGGGGAAGATTATAATTCACCCCTCCACTTT. Filled out from reference TRBV19 and TRBJ1-6, the complete variable domain reads DGGITQSPKYLFRKEGQNVTLSCEQNLNHDAMYWYRQDPGQGLRLIYYSQIVNDFQKGDIAEGYSVSREKKESFPLTVTSAQKNPTAFYLCASSIRTGEDYNSPLHFGNGTRLTVT.

The chain couples TRBV5-6 to TRBJ1-5; tentatively, D is TRBD1 (6 bases). The V gene's germline CDR1 is SGHDT and CDR2 YYEEEE. The CDR3 spans 14 residues. The V end lost 1 base, the J end lost 3 bases, and 8 bases lay between the germline ends. CDR3 protein: CASSLRTDNQPQHF. The CDR3 nucleotides read TGTGCCAGCAGCTTGCGGACAGACAATCAGCCCCAGCATTTT.

For the CDR3, the DNA is TGTGCCAGCAGCTACGATAGCGGGAGTCGGTATTTT. It yields the protein CASSYDSGSRYF. The V and J genes are TRBV7-9 and TRBJ2-3, with 9 nucleotides matching TRBD2. V lost 4 bases, J lost 14 bases, and 7 bases stayed unmatched. The CDR3 is 12 amino acids. Germline V lookup: CDR1 SEHNR, CDR2 FQNEAQ (reference sequence). The full variable domain, rest sourced from reference TRBV7-9 and TRBJ2-3, is DTGVSQNPRHKITKRGQNVTFRCDPISEHNRLYWYRQTLGQGPEFLTYFQNEAQLEKSRLLSDRFSAERPKGSFSTLEIQRTEQGDSAMYLCASSYDSGSRYFGPGTRLTVL.

The CDR3 nucleotides are TGTGCCAGCAGTTCCGAGCTGGTAGCTTTCTTT. Its protein is CASSSELVAFF. V usage is TRBV28 and J usage is TRBJ1-1, with D unresolved. The CDR3 length is 11 residues. V was cut by 4 bases and J by 10 bases, with 10 bases left in between. CDR1 is MDHEN and CDR2 is SYDVKM in the germline V gene.

The chain couples TRBV9 to TRBJ1-6; maybe TRBD1 (5 bases). This CDR3 has 15 amino acids. With 0 bases removed from V and 7 bases from J, the gap between germline ends came to 11 bases. Germline V CDR1 and CDR2: SGDLS, YYNGEE. The CDR3 nucleotides read TGTGCCAGCAGCGTAGGTTCAGGGAAGAATTCACCCCTCCACTTT. It codes for CASSVGSGKNSPLHF.

V gene TRBV27 combines with J gene TRBJ2-3, with a tentative D call TRBD2 (5 bases). CDR3 length: 12 residues. CDR1 is MNHEY, CDR2 SMNVEV, per germline (reference sequence). The V gene lost 6 bases and the J gene lost 2 bases, with 6 bases spanning the gap. The chain's CDR3 is CASRRATDTQYF. As DNA, the CDR3 is TGTGCCAGCAGGCGGGCCACAGATACGCAGTATTTT.

V usage is TRBV7-6 and J usage is TRBJ2-3; D possibly corresponds to TRBD2 (5 bases). Germline CDR1 reads SGHVS; CDR2 reads FNYEAQ. The CDR3 covers 15 residues. Deletions cut 6 bases from V and 2 bases from J, with 15 bases between. CDR3 nucleotide sequence: TGTGCCAGCAGTTTAAGGACTCCTCTCACAGATACGCAGTATTTT. Translated, it gives CASSLRTPLTDTQYF.

The chain has TRBV19 and TRBJ2-3, with D maybe TRBD1 (6 bases). From germline, CDR1 is LNHDA and CDR2 SQIVND (reference sequence). This CDR3 region has 14 residues. Deletions cut 7 bases from V and 3 bases from J, with 14 bases between. The CDR3 here is CASTQGWGTDTQYF. The CDR3 DNA reads as TGTGCCAGTACCCAGGGGTGGGGAACAGATACGCAGTATTTT.

This chain joins TRBV24-1 and TRBJ2-1; 11 bases agree with TRBD2. With V trimmed by 0 bases and J by 7 bases, 7 bases remained unmatched. Germline V gene sequence: CDR1 KGHDR, CDR2 SFDVKD. CDR3 length equals 17 residues. The CDR3 loop is CATSDLQLAGGKNEQFF. In nucleotides, the CDR3 is TGTGCCACCAGTGATTTGCAGCTAGCGGGAGGAAAAAATGAGCAGTTCTTC.

V gene TRBV7-3 combines with J gene TRBJ1-1; D may be TRBD1 (6 bases). Germline lookup yields CDR1 SGHTA and CDR2 FQGTGA. The CDR3 is 14 amino acids. The ends were cut back, 5 bases at V and 4 bases at J, with 14 bases in the middle. CDR3 sequence reads: CASSANRDGTEAFF. CDR3 bases: TGTGCCAGCAGCGCAAACAGGGACGGCACTGAAGCTTTCTTT.